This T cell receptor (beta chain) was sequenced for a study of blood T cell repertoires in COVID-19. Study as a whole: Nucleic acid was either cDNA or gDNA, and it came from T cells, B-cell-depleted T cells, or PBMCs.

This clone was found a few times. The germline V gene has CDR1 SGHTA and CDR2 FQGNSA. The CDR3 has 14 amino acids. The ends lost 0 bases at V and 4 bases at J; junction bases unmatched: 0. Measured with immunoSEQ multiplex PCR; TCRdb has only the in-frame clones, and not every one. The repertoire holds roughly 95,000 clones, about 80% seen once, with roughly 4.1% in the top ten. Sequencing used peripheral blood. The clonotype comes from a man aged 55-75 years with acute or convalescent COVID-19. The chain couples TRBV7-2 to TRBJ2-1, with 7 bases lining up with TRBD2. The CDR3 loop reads CASSLAREYNEQFF. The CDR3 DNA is TGTGCCAGCAGCTTAGCGCGGGAGTACAATGAGCAGTTCTTC.